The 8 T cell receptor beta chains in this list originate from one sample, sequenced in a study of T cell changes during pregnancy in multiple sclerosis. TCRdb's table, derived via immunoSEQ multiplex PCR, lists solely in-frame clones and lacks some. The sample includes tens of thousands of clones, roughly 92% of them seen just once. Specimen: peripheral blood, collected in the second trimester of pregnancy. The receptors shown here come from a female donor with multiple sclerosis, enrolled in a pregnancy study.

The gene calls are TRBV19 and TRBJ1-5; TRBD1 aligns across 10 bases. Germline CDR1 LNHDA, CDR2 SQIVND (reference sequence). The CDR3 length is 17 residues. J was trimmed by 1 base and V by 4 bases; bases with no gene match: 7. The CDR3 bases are TGTGCCAGTAGTACTGGCTGGGACAGGGGAAGCAATCAGCCCCAGCATTTT. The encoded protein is CASSTGWDRGSNQPQHF.

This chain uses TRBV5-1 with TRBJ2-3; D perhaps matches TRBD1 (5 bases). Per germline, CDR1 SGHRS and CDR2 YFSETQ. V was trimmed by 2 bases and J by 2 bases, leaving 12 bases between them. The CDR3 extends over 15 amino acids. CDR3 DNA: TGCGCCAGCAGCTTCCTAGGGGCGCTCACAGATACGCAGTATTTT. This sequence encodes CASSFLGALTDTQYF.

The CDR3 loop is CASSPGHRETQYF. CDR3 bases: TGTGCCAGCTCGCCGGGACACCGGGAGACCCAGTACTTC. The genes are TRBV18 and TRBJ2-5; possible D gene TRBD1, 6 bases. V gave up 6 bases and J gave up 5 bases, with 13 bases separating them. The CDR3 totals 13 residues. The germline V gene has CDR1 KGHSH and CDR2 LQKENI.

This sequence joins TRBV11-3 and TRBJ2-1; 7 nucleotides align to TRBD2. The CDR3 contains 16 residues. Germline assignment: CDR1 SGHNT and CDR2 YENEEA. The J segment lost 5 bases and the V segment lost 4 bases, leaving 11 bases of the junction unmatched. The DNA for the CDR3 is TGTGCCAGCAGCTCCCTGAGCGGGACGGTTAACAATGAGCAGTTCTTC. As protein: CASSSLSGTVNNEQFF.

The chain's CDR3 is CASSPRASGVVYNEQFF. CDR3 DNA: TGCGCCAGCAGCCCGAGGGCTAGCGGGGTGGTCTACAATGAGCAGTTCTTC. This chain connects TRBV4-1 to TRBJ2-1; TRBD2 matches at 9 bases. V lost 4 bases to trimming and J lost 3 bases; unmatched junction nucleotides: 10. This CDR3 region has 17 residues. Germline values: CDR1 MGHRA, CDR2 YSYEKL.

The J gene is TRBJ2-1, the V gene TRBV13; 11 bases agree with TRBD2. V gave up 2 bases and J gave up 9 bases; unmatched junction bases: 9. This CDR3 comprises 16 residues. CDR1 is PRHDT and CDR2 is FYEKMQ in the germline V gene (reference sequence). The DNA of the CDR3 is TGTGCCAGCAGCTTACCCGTCGGGACTAGCGGTGGTGAGCAGTTCTTC. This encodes CASSLPVGTSGGEQFF. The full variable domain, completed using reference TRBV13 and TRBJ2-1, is AAGVIQSPRHLIKEKRETATLKCYPIPRHDTVYWYQQGPGQDPQFLISFYEKMQSDKGSIPDRFSAQQFSDYHSELNMSSLELGDSALYFCASSLPVGTSGGEQFFGPGTRLTVL.

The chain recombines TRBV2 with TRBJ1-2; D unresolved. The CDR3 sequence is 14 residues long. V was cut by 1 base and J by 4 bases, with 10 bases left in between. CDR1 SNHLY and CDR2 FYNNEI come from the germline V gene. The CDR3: CASSEEDSRYGYTF. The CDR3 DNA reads TGTGCCAGCAGTGAAGAGGACTCCCGCTATGGCTACACCTTC.

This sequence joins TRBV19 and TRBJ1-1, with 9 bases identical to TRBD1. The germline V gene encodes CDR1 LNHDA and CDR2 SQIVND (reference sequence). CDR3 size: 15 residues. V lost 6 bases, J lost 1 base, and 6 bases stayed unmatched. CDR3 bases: TGTGCCAGTAGCCACGGGGACAGGGCGAACACTGAAGCTTTCTTT. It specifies CASSHGDRANTEAFF.